Listed here are 27 T cell receptor beta chains from one sample, sequenced in a study of T-cell memory formation after mild COVID-19 (dated by TCRdb to about 2021). Library prep was done by 5' RACE. TCRdb records Illumina NovaSeq 6000 as the sequencer. The public reads were quality trimmed at Q25 with fastp and then assembled into clones with MiXCR by TCRdb, keeping productive beta chains. Every entry covers one CDR3 protein and lists the most common genes and DNA from its rows. The sample records about 350,000 distinct CDR3 sequences, around 28% of which are singletons. Of the sample, approximately 13% is held by the ten largest clones. Specimen: PBMCs or a T cell subset sorted from them (not recorded which). The source of these receptors is an adult woman who had mild COVID-19 (a few samples of this study predate the infection). The sample titles of this study are shuffled in the database, so cell type and time point are left out; the donor was told from shared clones.

CDR3: CASSPLQGAYHEQYF. CDR3 nucleotide sequence: TGTGCCAGCAGCCCCTTACAGGGAGCTTACCACGAGCAGTACTTC. This chain links TRBV7-9 with TRBJ2-7, with D perhaps TRBD1 (6 bases). Per the germline V gene, CDR1 is SEHNR and CDR2 is FQNEAQ (reference sequence). The CDR3 length is 15 residues. V was clipped by 5 bases and J by 5 bases, with 19 bases between them.

The chain is built from TRBV11-3 and TRBJ2-1; D is possibly TRBD1 (6 bases). CDR1 is SGHNT, CDR2 YENEEA, per germline. Trimming removed 3 bases at V and 7 bases at J, with 22 bases between. The CDR3 runs to 17 residues. The CDR3 sequence is CASSFTGTRSLRNEQFF. For the CDR3, the DNA is TGTGCCAGCAGCTTTACAGGGACCCGATCCCTTCGTAATGAGCAGTTCTTC.

The rearrangement uses TRBV29-1 and TRBJ1-2; 9 positions match TRBD1. Trimming cost V 6 bases and J 7 bases; bases outside gene matches: 3. The CDR3 is 11 amino acids. Germline V gene sequence: CDR1 SQVTM, CDR2 ANQGSEA. The CDR3 DNA reads as TGCAGCGTCGGACAGGGGTCTGGCTACACCTTC. This translates into CSVGQGSGYTF.

There are a few counts of this clonotype. This chain links TRBV6-1 with TRBJ1-2; TRBD1 aligns across 7 bases. CDR3 size: 11 residues. Trimming cost V 8 bases and J 5 bases; bases outside gene matches: 2. CDR1 is MNHNS and CDR2 is SASEGT in the germline V gene. The CDR3 DNA is TGTGCCAGCGGGACAGCATATGGCTACACCTTC. Its translation: CASGTAYGYTF.

The rearrangement joins TRBV12-3 or TRBV12-4 to TRBJ1-1; possibly TRBD1 for D (5 bases). The CDR3 totals 14 residues. V was shortened by 6 bases and J by 11 bases, with 22 bases between the two germline ends. The CDR3 reads CASRLQVTDTGAFF. CDR3 nucleotide sequence: TGTGCCAGCAGGCTACAGGTAACCGATACGGGGGCTTTCTTT.

In its sample, this clonotype was seen a few times. V and J are TRBV7-6 and TRBJ2-3; TRBD2 aligns across 10 bases. The trim removed 5 bases at V and 2 bases at J, leaving 7 bases unmatched. CDR1 is SGHVS, CDR2 FNYEAQ, per germline. The length of the CDR3 is 16 residues. The CDR3 loop reads CASSRSGRVPTDTQYF. CDR3 coding DNA: TGTGCCAGCAGCAGGAGCGGGAGGGTCCCCACAGATACGCAGTATTTT.

The V gene is TRBV29-1, the J gene TRBJ1-5; D is possibly TRBD1 (5 bases). The CDR3 runs to 14 residues. Germline CDR1 and CDR2: SQVTM and ANQGSEA. Trimming took off 4 bases at V and 0 bases at J, with 10 bases between the two ends. CDR3 in amino acids: CSVVEGNSNQPQHF. In DNA form, the CDR3 reads TGCAGCGTTGTCGAGGGGAATAGCAATCAGCCCCAGCATTTT.

This clonotype was seen more than once but under ten times. The rearrangement links TRBV7-8 to TRBJ1-6; D remains ambiguous. CDR1 and CDR2 (germline): SGHVS, FQNEAQ. V was clipped by 8 bases and J by 8 bases, with 13 bases between them. CDR3 length: 13 residues. As DNA, the CDR3 is TGTGCCAGCGCCCCGGCCGGGGATTCACCCCTCCACTTT. Translated: CASAPAGDSPLHF.

This clonotype was seen a handful of times. This rearrangement joins TRBV11-2 to TRBJ2-1; D may be TRBD1 (5 bases). Germline CDR1 SGHAT, CDR2 FQNNGV. Trimming stripped 7 bases from V and 12 bases from J, with 25 bases between. The CDR3 is 15 residues long. CDR3 DNA sequence: TGTGCCAGCATTCTTGAGCAAGGGGCGGTCCAGGGGCAGTTCTTC. Translated, it gives CASILEQGAVQGQFF.

This clonotype has a handful of counts. J is TRBJ2-5 and V is TRBV7-2; D may be TRBD2 (5 bases). CDR3 size: 13 residues. Germline V gives CDR1 SGHTA, CDR2 FQGNSA. Trimming shortened V by 5 bases and J by 4 bases, and 11 bases separated the two germline ends. The CDR3 DNA sequence: TGTGCCAGCAGCCGGGGAGCTGTAGAGACCCAGTACTTC. It yields the protein CASSRGAVETQYF.

In its sample, this clonotype was seen a few times. The genes are TRBV12-3 or TRBV12-4 and TRBJ1-5; D gene uncertain. V lost 2 bases and J lost 6, with 8 bases in between. This CDR3 region has 13 residues. The CDR3 DNA sequence: TGTGCCAGCAGTTTACCAGTCGGTCAGCCCCAGCATTTT. It specifies CASSLPVGQPQHF.

This clonotype turned up a few times. This rearrangement joins TRBV7-9 to TRBJ1-6, with D possibly being TRBD1 (6 bases). Trimming stripped 5 bases from V and 6 bases from J, with 14 bases between. The CDR3 has 15 residues. Germline values: CDR1 SEHNR, CDR2 FQNEAQ (reference sequence). CDR3 residues: CASSVTGKGNSPLHF. CDR3 DNA sequence: TGTGCCAGCAGCGTAACAGGGAAGGGTAATTCACCCCTCCACTTT.

This clonotype was observed a handful of times. This chain links TRBV29-1 with TRBJ2-3, with TRBD2 as a possible D gene (6 bases). Trimming removed 1 base from V and 3 bases from J, with 11 bases in between. CDR3 length: 14 amino acids. Germline loops: CDR1 SQVTM, CDR2 ANQGSEA. The CDR3 coding sequence is TGCAGCGTTGAAGGTAGCGGCGCAACAGATACGCAGTATTTT. This encodes CSVEGSGATDTQYF.

This clonotype was detected only a few times. This rearrangement joins TRBV5-1 to TRBJ2-7; no definite D call. The V and J ends lost 2 bases and 2 bases respectively, with 11 bases between them. The CDR3 is 14 amino acids. Germline V lookup: CDR1 SGHRS, CDR2 YFSETQ. CDR3 sequence reads: CASSLSLGAYEQYF. The CDR3 bases are TGCGCCAGCAGCTTAAGCCTCGGAGCCTACGAGCAGTACTTC.

The chain combines TRBV9 with TRBJ2-1; a possible D gene is TRBD2 (5 bases). Per the germline V gene, CDR1 is SGDLS and CDR2 is YYNGEE. Trimming cost V 2 bases and J 7 bases, with 13 bases left between them. The CDR3 spans 14 residues. CDR3 residues: CASSVGLASNEQFF. The DNA for the CDR3 is TGTGCCAGCAGCGTTGGGCTAGCATCTAATGAGCAGTTCTTC.

This clonotype was picked up a small number of times. The CDR3 spells CAWRRTGTGGGEAFF. In DNA, the CDR3 is TGTGCCTGGAGACGCACCGGGACAGGGGGCGGGGAAGCTTTCTTT. V is TRBV30 and J is TRBJ1-1; 12 positions agree with TRBD1. The CDR3 contains 15 residues. CDR1 is GTSNPN, CDR2 SVGIG, per germline (reference sequence). V lost 3 bases, J lost 8 bases, and 10 bases stayed unmatched.

V is TRBV29-1 and J is TRBJ2-7; 7 nucleotides agree with TRBD1. This CDR3 comprises 14 residues. The junction had 6 bases not matched to a gene; V was cut back by 1 base and J by 3 bases. Germline assignment: CDR1 SQVTM and CDR2 ANQGSEA. The CDR3, as DNA: TGCAGCGTTGAAGCCCGGGACAGTAACTACGAGCAGTACTTC. Protein: CSVEARDSNYEQYF.

The chain has TRBV4-1 and TRBJ1-5, with D uncertain. Trimming removed 1 base at V and 6 bases at J, with 10 bases between. Germline V gives CDR1 MGHRA, CDR2 YSYEKL. The CDR3 covers 14 residues. The CDR3 here is CASSQGEWGQPQHF. CDR3 nucleotides: TGCGCCAGCAGCCAAGGGGAGTGGGGTCAGCCCCAGCATTTT.

The V gene is TRBV4-1, the J gene TRBJ2-2, with 9 bases matching TRBD1. This CDR3 comprises 16 residues. Germline V CDR1 and CDR2: MGHRA, YSYEKL. The V and J ends lost 1 base and 5 bases, in that order; junction bases with no gene match: 5. The CDR3 region is CASSQGDRVLTGELFF. The CDR3 DNA reads as TGCGCCAGCAGCCAAGGGGACAGGGTGTTGACCGGGGAGCTGTTTTTT.

This clonotype was counted a few times. CDR3 DNA: TGTGCCAGCAGCCCAAGGTCCGGGAGCTTCTACGAGCAGTACTTC. Protein product: CASSPRSGSFYEQYF. V is TRBV7-2 and J is TRBJ2-7, with D perhaps TRBD2 (6 bases). Germline assignment: CDR1 SGHTA and CDR2 FQGNSA. This CDR3 region has 15 residues. V was clipped by 5 bases and J by 3 bases, with 17 bases between them.

CDR3 loop: CASSPGTATPNTEAFF. In nucleotides, the CDR3 is TGTGCCAGCAGCCCAGGAACAGCGACTCCGAACACTGAAGCTTTCTTT. The chain joins TRBV7-6 to TRBJ1-1; the D is unclear. This CDR3 has 16 residues. The V gene lost 5 bases and the J gene lost 1 base, with 17 bases spanning the gap. The germline CDR1 and CDR2 sequences are SGHVS and FNYEAQ.

This clonotype was observed a handful of times. The chain combines TRBV30 with TRBJ1-1; D remains unclear. Per germline, CDR1 GTSNPN and CDR2 SVGIG (reference sequence). This CDR3 contains 13 residues. The ends were cut back, 2 bases at V and 7 bases at J, with 14 bases in the middle. In DNA form, the CDR3 reads TGTGCCTGGAGTCCAGACGGTACGGTTGAAGCTTTCTTT. This codes for CAWSPDGTVEAFF.

This clonotype was seen a few times. J is TRBJ1-4 and V is TRBV4-3; D remains ambiguous. This CDR3 contains 19 residues. V lost 0 bases, J lost 3 bases, and 20 bases lay in between. CDR1 is LGHNA and CDR2 is YSLEER in the germline V gene. The CDR3 sequence is CASSQDTPNAGKSNEKLFF. CDR3 coding DNA: TGCGCCAGCAGCCAAGATACGCCCAACGCCGGGAAGTCTAATGAAAAACTGTTTTTT.

This clonotype has only a few counts. This chain joins TRBV7-9 and TRBJ2-3; D is possibly TRBD2 (6 bases). Trimming removed 1 base at V and 2 bases at J, with 10 bases between. Germline CDR1 and CDR2: SEHNR and FQNEAQ (reference sequence). The CDR3 is 15 amino acids. CDR3 DNA sequence: TGTGCCAGCAGCTTAGTGGGGACTCTCACAGATACGCAGTATTTT. This codes for CASSLVGTLTDTQYF.

This clonotype was seen a handful of times. The rearrangement uses TRBV5-1 and TRBJ2-1; 9 bases align to TRBD2. With V trimmed by 2 bases and J by 8 bases, 11 bases remained unmatched. The CDR3 runs 16 residues. Germline CDR1 and CDR2: SGHRS and YFSETQ. Written as DNA, the CDR3 is TGCGCCAGCAGCTTCAGCCGGCGGGAGGGGATACATGAGCAGTTCTTC. Amino acids: CASSFSRREGIHEQFF.

This clonotype was seen a handful of times. The chain joins TRBV11-2 to TRBJ2-1; 9 bases map to TRBD1. Germline CDR1 reads SGHAT; CDR2 reads FQNNGV. The CDR3 covers 13 residues. V trimming: 6 bases; J trimming: 7 bases; junction bases outside the gene matches: 4. The CDR3 DNA reads as TGTGCCAGCAGATCACAGGGGGCGAATGAGCAGTTCTTC. Translated: CASRSQGANEQFF.

The chain recombines TRBV6-1 with TRBJ1-1; 12 nucleotides align to TRBD1. CDR1 MNHNS and CDR2 SASEGT come from the germline V gene. The CDR3 extends over 13 amino acids. The junction had 5 bases not matched to a gene; V was cut back by 10 bases and J by 5 bases. Here the CDR3 DNA reads TGTGCCATAGGGGACAGGGGGCTAACTGAAGCTTTCTTT. It specifies CAIGDRGLTEAFF.